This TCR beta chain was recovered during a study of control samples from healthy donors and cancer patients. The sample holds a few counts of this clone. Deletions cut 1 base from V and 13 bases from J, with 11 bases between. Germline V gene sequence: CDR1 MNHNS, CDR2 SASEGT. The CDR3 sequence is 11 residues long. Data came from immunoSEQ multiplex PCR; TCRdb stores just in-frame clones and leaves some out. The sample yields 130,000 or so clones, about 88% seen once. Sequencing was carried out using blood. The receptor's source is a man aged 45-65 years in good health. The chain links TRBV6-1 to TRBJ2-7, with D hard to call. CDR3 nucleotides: TGTGCCAGCAGTGAAGAGGTCCAGCGTTACTTC. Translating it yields CASSEEVQRYF.